This T cell receptor (beta chain) was recorded in a study of OX40 agonist ivuxolimab in advanced cancers. This CDR3 region has 15 residues. At cycle 4 day 1, cycle 7 day 1, and baseline, blood was sampled. Sequencing was performed with immunoSEQ multiplex PCR; in TCRdb, only in-frame clones are kept and a portion is missing. This sample yields more than 60,000 clones, of which roughly 86% are seen a single time; roughly 1.1% belongs to the top ten. Sequences were derived from CD4+ or CD8+ T cells sorted from blood, sampled in a trial of the OX40 agonist ivuxolimab. This TCR was recovered from an adult with an advanced solid tumor such as melanoma, head and neck, liver or kidney cancer. This sequence joins TRBV21-1 and TRBJ2-4; the table's D call, TRBD1, was not checked against the DNA. TRBV21-1 is flagged as a pseudogene. For the CDR3, the DNA is TGTGCCAGCAGTCCGGACAGGGCCCGAAAAAACATTCAGTACTTC. It yields the protein CASSPDRARKNIQYF.